This TCR beta chain was captured by sequencing in a study of T cell responses to AZD1222 COVID-19 vaccine. Whole-study results and caveats: Spike-specific TCR repertoires showed rising breadth and depth after two AZD1222 doses.

This CDR3 is built from 14 residues. With 6 bases clipped from V and 0 bases from J, the junction kept 5 bases outside the gene matches. Germline V gene lookup returns CDR1 MNHEY and CDR2 SVGAGI. TCRdb's copy holds only in-frame clones and misses some; the assay was immunoSEQ multiplex PCR. The sample lists 130,000 or so clones; 92% were seen once. Of note for this clone: The antigen is unknown.

This clonotype was obtained from an adult in good health. This sample comprised peripheral blood, obtained on day 0 of AZD1222 vaccination. V gene TRBV6-5 combines with J gene TRBJ2-7; 7 bases are a match to TRBD1. The CDR3 spells CASRRQGYSYEQYF. CDR3 in DNA: TGTGCCAGCAGACGACAGGGTTACTCCTACGAGCAGTACTTC.